The 20 T cell receptor beta chains given below trace back to one sample, sequenced in a study of T-cell memory formation after mild COVID-19 (dated by TCRdb to the early 2020s). The library was built by means of 5' RACE. The sequencer listed for this sample is Illumina NovaSeq 6000. TCRdb redid the processing of the public reads, applying fastp at Q25 and MiXCR, and retained in-frame beta chains. A single entry per CDR3 protein holds the most common genes and DNA from its merged rows. The sample data list roughly 160,000 distinct CDR3 sequences, and 10% to 15% of these were observed just once. 3.3% of the sample lies in the top ten. Sequences were obtained from PBMCs or a T cell subset sorted from them (not recorded which). Source of these receptors: a man younger than 35 who had mild COVID-19 (a few samples of this study predate the infection). The sample titles of this study are shuffled in the database, so cell type and time point are left out; the donor was told from shared clones.

This clonotype was counted only a few times. The V and J genes are TRBV9 and TRBJ1-6; D is perhaps TRBD1 (5 bases). Germline V gives CDR1 SGDLS, CDR2 YYNGEE. The CDR3 has 14 amino acids. Trimming removed 0 bases from V and 10 bases from J, with 11 bases in between. The CDR3 DNA sequence: TGTGCCAGCAGCGTAGGAGGGGTTGAGTCACCCCTCCACTTT. This codes for CASSVGGVESPLHF. Variable domain in full (rest from reference TRBV9 and TRBJ1-6): DSGVTQTPKHLITATGQRVTLRCSPRSGDLSVYWYQQSLDQGLQFLIQYYNGEERAKGNILERFSAQQFPDLHSELNLSSLELGDSALYFCASSVGGVESPLHFGNGTRLTVT.

The chain joins TRBV27 to TRBJ2-5, with D perhaps being TRBD1 or TRBD2 (6 bases each). CDR1 and CDR2 from the germline V gene are MNHEY and SMNVEV (reference sequence). The CDR3 spans 16 residues. The V end was cut by 2 bases, the J end by 5 bases, with 18 bases between. The CDR3 protein is CASSLGARGALETQYF. As DNA, the CDR3 is TGTGCCAGCAGTTTAGGGGCGAGGGGGGCTTTGGAGACCCAGTACTTC.

The CDR3 loop reads CASSPRTGVGETQYF. CDR3 sequence (DNA): TGTGCCAGCTCACCCCGGACAGGGGTCGGCGAGACCCAGTACTTC. This chain connects TRBV18 to TRBJ2-5, with 9 bases matching TRBD1. Germline CDR1 is KGHSH and CDR2 is LQKENI. There are 15 residues in the CDR3. V was pared by 3 bases and J by 5 bases, with 7 bases of the junction left unmatched.

This clonotype turned up a few times. V usage is TRBV18 and J usage is TRBJ1-5; TRBD1 is a possible D gene (5 bases). V dropped 5 bases and J dropped 0 bases, with 14 bases sitting between them. The CDR3 contains 16 residues. CDR1 is KGHSH and CDR2 is LQKENI in the germline V gene. CDR3 DNA sequence: TGTGCCAGCTCATCTCAGGGTGCTTATAGCAATCAGCCCCAGCATTTT. Its protein is CASSSQGAYSNQPQHF.

This clonotype has only one observation. CDR3 amino acids: CASSLEPLLGEQYV. The CDR3 DNA sequence: TGTGCCAGCAGCTTGGAACCGCTCTTAGGGGAGCAGTACGTC. J is TRBJ2-7 and V is TRBV5-5; no definite D call. CDR3 length: 14 residues. Germline CDR1 SGHKS, CDR2 YYEKEE (reference sequence). Trimming took off 0 bases at V and 7 bases at J, with 14 bases between the two ends.

This clonotype came up a few times. V and J are TRBV7-8 and TRBJ1-1; D not certain. The CDR3 is 15 residues long. Trimming stripped 3 bases from V and 1 base from J, with 12 bases between. The V gene's germline CDR1 is SGHVS and CDR2 FQNEAQ. In DNA form, the CDR3 reads TGTGCCAGCAGCTTCAGCTCGACGGAGAACACTGAAGCTTTCTTT. Its protein is CASSFSSTENTEAFF.

The chain joins TRBV6-6 to TRBJ1-2; 7 positions agree with TRBD1. V dropped 7 bases and J dropped 8; count of bases not matched to a gene: 10. Germline V gene lookup returns CDR1 MNHNY and CDR2 SVGAGI (reference sequence). The CDR3 is made up of 13 amino acids. The CDR3: CASTEDRRKGYTF. CDR3 DNA sequence: TGTGCCAGCACCGAGGACAGGAGGAAGGGCTACACCTTC.

The chain has TRBV7-2 and TRBJ2-1; D assignment may be TRBD1 or TRBD2 (5 bases each). Germline-derived CDR1 and CDR2 are SGHTA and FQGNSA. V lost 3 bases to trimming and J lost 6 bases, with 12 bases between them. The CDR3 has 14 amino acids. CDR3 sequence (DNA): TGTGCCAGCAGCTTGGGACCGAGAGGCAATGAGCAGTTCTTC. This gives the protein CASSLGPRGNEQFF.

CDR3 protein: CSARRLDRDSSYNSPLHF. In DNA, the CDR3 is TGCAGTGCTAGAAGGCTGGATCGGGACAGCTCCTATAATTCACCCCTCCACTTT. The V and J genes are TRBV20-1 and TRBJ1-6; 7 positions match TRBD1. Trimming cost V 2 bases and J 0 bases; bases outside gene matches: 10. Germline-derived CDR1 and CDR2 are DFQATT and SNEGSKA (reference sequence). The CDR3 runs to 18 residues.

Only a few counts were recorded for this clonotype. The chain links TRBV12-3 or TRBV12-4 to TRBJ2-4; TRBD1 agrees at 7 bases. J lost 3 bases, V lost 5 bases, and 4 bases had no gene match. The CDR3 contains 14 residues. This CDR3 is CASSQGGVKNIQYF. CDR3 DNA sequence: TGTGCCAGCAGTCAAGGGGGCGTCAAAAACATTCAGTACTTC.

The CDR3 here is CASSYRGAKDTQYF. CDR3 in DNA: TGTGCCAGCAGTTATCGGGGGGCGAAAGATACGCAGTATTTT. The rearrangement joins TRBV6-2 or TRBV6-3 to TRBJ2-3, with a possible D match to TRBD2 (7 bases). With 3 bases removed from V and 5 bases from J, the gap between germline ends came to 12 bases. The germline V gene encodes CDR1 MNHEY and CDR2 SVGEGT. This CDR3 contains 14 residues.

The V and J genes are TRBV24-1 and TRBJ2-5; D is tentatively TRBD1 or TRBD2 (5 bases each). Looked up from germline, CDR1 is KGHDR and CDR2 is SFDVKD. The V gene lost 9 bases and the J gene lost 1 base, with 11 bases spanning the gap. The CDR3 runs to 13 residues. The CDR3 protein is CATSRGPQETQYF. The CDR3 DNA is TGTGCCACCTCCCGGGGCCCCCAAGAGACCCAGTACTTC.

The rearrangement uses TRBV6-5 and TRBJ2-2; 8 bases align to TRBD1. The CDR3 covers 15 residues. Germline CDR1 is MNHEY and CDR2 is SVGAGI. The trim removed 10 bases at V and 4 bases at J, leaving 11 bases unmatched. CDR3 coding DNA: TGTGCCATATTCCCGGGACAGGACTCCACCGGGGAGCTGTTTTTT. It yields the protein CAIFPGQDSTGELFF.

The sample holds a few counts of this clonotype. The gene calls are TRBV6-5 and TRBJ2-3; D possibly corresponds to TRBD1 (7 bases). With 5 bases removed from V and 2 bases from J, the gap between germline ends came to 17 bases. The CDR3 loop spans 16 amino acids. CDR1 and CDR2 (germline): MNHEY, SVGAGI. For the CDR3, the DNA is TGTGCCAGCAGTATGGCGGGGACAGCGAACACAGATACGCAGTATTTT. This gives the protein CASSMAGTANTDTQYF.

The chain uses TRBV5-4 and TRBJ2-3; TRBD2 matches 13 bases. Germline CDR1 and CDR2: SGHNT and YYREEE (reference sequence). The CDR3 spans 15 residues. V was pared by 7 bases and J by 5 bases, with 7 bases of the junction left unmatched. CDR3 in DNA: TGTGCCAGCGCAAGCCGACTAGCGGGGGGAGATACGCAGTATTTT. Its protein is CASASRLAGGDTQYF.

This clonotype came up a few times. The chain recombines TRBV6-5 with TRBJ1-1; D gene unclear. The CDR3 runs to 13 residues. The germline V gene has CDR1 MNHEY and CDR2 SVGAGI. V was shortened by 2 bases and J by 1 base, with 5 bases between the two germline ends. The CDR3 protein is CASSYMRNTEAFF. In DNA, the CDR3 is TGTGCCAGCAGTTACATGAGGAACACTGAAGCTTTCTTT.

CDR3 protein: CASSLSVRGNYEQYF. CDR3 nucleotides: TGTGCCAGCAGTCTCTCGGTCAGGGGCAACTACGAGCAGTACTTC. This chain joins TRBV27 and TRBJ2-7, with D maybe TRBD1 (6 bases). Deletions cut 5 bases from V and 3 bases from J, with 17 bases between. The CDR3 runs 15 residues. Germline CDR1 reads MNHEY; CDR2 reads SMNVEV (reference sequence).

The gene calls are TRBV25-1 and TRBJ2-7; 7 positions match TRBD1. Germline V lookup: CDR1 MGHDK, CDR2 SYGVNS. V shed 4 bases, J shed 3 bases, and the junction held 6 bases outside the gene matches. This CDR3 has 14 residues. CDR3 bases: TGTGCCAGCAGTGGAGACAGGGCCTACTACGAGCAGTACGTC. Protein: CASSGDRAYYEQYV.

About this clonotype itself: A read error is possible here, since a much larger clone lies one base away. V usage is TRBV7-2 and J usage is TRBJ2-7; 7 nucleotides line up with TRBD1. Germline CDR1 is SGHTA and CDR2 is FQGNSA. The V gene end was trimmed by 3 bases and the J gene end by 6 bases; junction bases not matched to a gene: 5. This CDR3 comprises 13 residues. CDR3 loop: CASSFDRACEQYV. The CDR3 bases are TGTGCCAGCAGCTTCGACAGGGCCTGCGAGCAGTACGTC.

This clonotype came up a few times. V usage is TRBV6-2 or TRBV6-3 and J usage is TRBJ2-3; D might be TRBD2 (5 bases). Per germline, CDR1 MNHEY and CDR2 SVGEGT. CDR3 length equals 13 residues. The ends were cut back, 5 bases at V and 6 bases at J, with 12 bases in the middle. This CDR3 is CASSTRRRDTQYF. For the CDR3, the DNA is TGTGCCAGCAGTACGCGAAGGAGGGATACGCAGTATTTT.